This paragraph covers one T cell receptor (beta chain) sequence. The V end was cut by 1 base, the J end by 3 bases, with 7 bases between. This CDR3 is built from 13 residues. Germline CDR1 and CDR2: SEHNR and FQNEAQ (reference sequence). The data originate from a study of cytomegalovirus exposure and HLA in healthy donors. This PCR relied on a set of 60 Vbeta primers and 13 Jbeta primers. Measured with immunoSEQ multiplex PCR; TCRdb has only the in-frame clones, and not every one. Of 150,000 to 180,000 clones listed, more than 60% are singletons. Specimen: PBMCs. The TCR comes from a woman in her 40s in good health and CMV-seronegative. The rearrangement joins TRBV7-9 to TRBJ2-7; unclear D gene. In DNA form, the CDR3 reads TGTGCCAGCAGCTTAGGCGGATTCTACGAGCAGTACTTC. The encoded protein is CASSLGGFYEQYF.